This TCR beta chain originates from a study of beta chain features in type 1 diabetes. Study-level information: There was similarity between patients and healthy donors in age, gender and cell yields. Study-wide points: The similarity of naive, central memory and Treg TCRB repertoires appeared greater among patients than among healthy donors. HLA influence on TCRB rearrangement stayed unresolved here. Researchers cautioned that cDNA sequencing could over-represent cells with high TCR expression.

A remark on this clone: What it binds is unknown.

cDNA synthesis used the whole RNA isolate, giving expressed TCRB sequences. Libraries were prepared by immunoSEQ multiplex PCR; TCRdb keeps only in-frame clonotypes and omits some of them. The sample lists 350,000 to 450,000 clones, around 13% occurring once. The germline CDR1 and CDR2 sequences are SNHLY and FYNNEI. V trimming: 5 bases; J trimming: 4 bases; junction bases outside the gene matches: 6. The CDR3 is 15 residues long. The chain employs TRBV2 and TRBJ2-7; 12 bases are shared with TRBD1. What was sequenced was naive CD4+ T cells from blood. The clonotype comes from a man in his thirties or forties in good health. CDR3: CASSPSGQGAYEQYF. CDR3 bases: TGTGCCAGCAGTCCCTCGGGACAGGGGGCGTACGAGCAGTACTTC.